These 26 T cell receptor beta chains share one sample of origin, sequenced in a study of T-cell memory formation after mild COVID-19. MiXCR, applied by TCRdb to the 5' RACE reads, yields one record per CDR3 protein. The sample includes 200,000 or so distinct CDR3 sequences, 16% seen only once; the top ten take approximately 2.1%. Sequencing used PBMCs or a T cell subset sorted from them (not recorded which). These receptors came from an adult woman who had mild COVID-19 (a few samples of this study predate the infection). Cell type and time point are not known.

This clonotype occurred a few times. The chain uses TRBV18 and TRBJ2-2; D might be TRBD1 (6 bases). Trimming stripped 1 base from V and 4 bases from J, with 13 bases between. Germline loops: CDR1 KGHSH, CDR2 LQKENI. The CDR3 extends over 16 amino acids. CDR3 region: CASSPLSAGATGELFF. In nucleotides, the CDR3 is TGTGCCAGCTCACCACTTTCTGCAGGGGCCACCGGGGAGCTGTTTTTT.

The chain links TRBV7-9 to TRBJ2-7, with D hard to call. Trimming removed 5 bases from V and 3 bases from J, with 17 bases in between. Germline V gene sequence: CDR1 SEHNR, CDR2 FQNEAQ (reference sequence). The length of the CDR3 is 15 residues. The CDR3 coding sequence is TGTGCCAGCAGCCCCACGGACGGGCGGAGCTACGAGCAGTACTTC. Its translation is CASSPTDGRSYEQYF.

This clonotype was counted a few times. J is TRBJ2-3 and V is TRBV5-1, with 8 nucleotides matching TRBD2. The CDR3 runs to 14 residues. In germline, CDR1 is SGHRS, CDR2 YFSETQ. V trimming: 6 bases; J trimming: 1 base; junction bases outside the gene matches: 4. CDR3 amino acids: CASKEAGGTDTQYF. The CDR3 nucleotides are TGCGCCAGCAAGGAAGCGGGGGGCACAGATACGCAGTATTTT.

The chain couples TRBV7-2 to TRBJ1-2; 9 nucleotides agree with TRBD1. The CDR3 contains 15 residues. V was clipped by 3 bases and J by 3 bases; unmatched bases: 5. CDR1 and CDR2 from the germline V gene are SGHTA and FQGNSA. CDR3 in DNA: TGTGCCAGCAGCTTGATTCGGACAGGGGACTATGGCTACACCTTC. Its protein product is CASSLIRTGDYGYTF. The full variable domain, with the rest looked up from reference TRBV7-2 and TRBJ1-2, is GAGVSQSPSNKVTEKGKDVELRCDPISGHTALYWYRQSLGQGLEFLIYFQGNSAPDKSGLPSDRFSAERTGGSVSTLTIQRTQQEDSAVYLCASSLIRTGDYGYTFGSGTRLTVV.

This chain joins TRBV7-8 and TRBJ2-1; TRBD2 agrees at 9 bases. V shed 0 bases, J shed 6 bases, and the junction held 3 bases outside the gene matches. Looked up from germline, CDR1 is SGHVS and CDR2 is FQNEAQ. The length of the CDR3 is 15 residues. The CDR3 DNA sequence: TGTGCCAGCAGCTTAGCAGCGGGAGGAAGCAATGAGCAGTTCTTC. Translation: CASSLAAGGSNEQFF.

This chain uses TRBV12-3 or TRBV12-4 with TRBJ2-7; 11 nucleotides agree with TRBD1. This CDR3 is 15 amino acids long. V shed 6 bases, J shed 7 bases, and the junction held 11 bases outside the gene matches. CDR3 region: CASREGQGVPGEQYF. CDR3 nucleotide sequence: TGTGCCAGCAGAGAGGGACAGGGGGTGCCGGGTGAGCAGTACTTC.

The chain's CDR3 is CASSYSVLAVSYNEQFF. The CDR3 DNA is TGTGCCAGCAGTTACTCGGTGTTAGCGGTTTCCTACAATGAGCAGTTCTTC. This rearrangement joins TRBV6-5 to TRBJ2-1; possibly TRBD2 for D (6 bases). The CDR3 is 17 residues long. Trimming took 0 bases from V and 1 from J, leaving 13 bases between them. Germline CDR1 MNHEY, CDR2 SVGAGI.

Many counts were recorded for this clonotype. This chain uses TRBV12-3 or TRBV12-4 with TRBJ2-7; the D gene is possibly TRBD2 (5 bases). The CDR3 totals 15 residues. Trimming cost V 4 bases and J 0 bases, with 13 bases left between them. The CDR3 loop is CASSSTSGSSYEQYF. The DNA of the CDR3 is TGTGCCAGCAGTTCGACAAGCGGAAGCTCCTACGAGCAGTACTTC.

In this sample, this clonotype turned up a few times. The chain carries TRBV6-5 and TRBJ2-1; 12 positions match TRBD2. V dropped 6 bases and J dropped 7; count of bases not matched to a gene: 7. Germline V CDR1 and CDR2: MNHEY, SVGAGI. This CDR3 comprises 15 residues. The CDR3, as DNA: TGTGCCAGCAGCCTAACTAGCGGGAGGTTTAATGAGCAGTTCTTC. It yields the protein CASSLTSGRFNEQFF.

Ten or more counts support this clonotype. The V gene is TRBV4-3, the J gene TRBJ2-7; 9 nucleotides agree with TRBD2. CDR1 is LGHNA and CDR2 is YSLEER in the germline V gene. V gave up 0 bases and J gave up 0 bases; unmatched junction bases: 3. CDR3 size: 16 residues. The CDR3 DNA reads TGCGCCAGCAGCCAAGAGGTTAGCGGGAGCTCCTACGAGCAGTACTTC. Protein: CASSQEVSGSSYEQYF.

The chain has TRBV30 and TRBJ2-2; maybe TRBD2 (6 bases). The CDR3 covers 15 residues. Germline CDR1 GTSNPN, CDR2 SVGIG (reference sequence). V lost 4 bases and J 4 bases, leaving 16 bases between the germline ends. CDR3 nucleotide sequence: TGTGCCTGGACCCTCTGGGGGGTGTCCACCGGGGAGCTGTTTTTT. Its protein is CAWTLWGVSTGELFF.

This clonotype was detected a few times. The J gene is TRBJ2-3, the V gene TRBV2, with 10 nucleotides matching TRBD2. CDR3 length: 16 residues. The germline V gene encodes CDR1 SNHLY and CDR2 FYNNEI. The junction had 3 bases not matched to a gene; V was cut back by 3 bases and J by 0 bases. CDR3 loop: CASSDSLAGSTDTQYF. In DNA, the CDR3 is TGTGCCAGCAGTGACTCACTAGCGGGAAGCACAGATACGCAGTATTTT.

The chain carries TRBV19 and TRBJ2-5, with D possibly matching TRBD1 (7 bases). CDR1 is LNHDA and CDR2 is SQIVND in the germline V gene (reference sequence). Trimming removed 8 bases from V and 4 bases from J, with 17 bases in between. The CDR3 has 14 residues. CDR3 residues: CASGDRRGRETQYF. For the CDR3, the DNA is TGTGCCAGTGGGGACAGACGGGGGAGAGAGACCCAGTACTTC.

This clonotype turned up a few times. This chain uses TRBV6-6 with TRBJ2-3; TRBD1 agrees at 7 bases. CDR1 MNHNY and CDR2 SVGAGI come from the germline V gene (reference sequence). CDR3 size: 15 residues. J was trimmed by 1 base and V by 2 bases; bases with no gene match: 3. In DNA form, the CDR3 reads TGTGCCAGCAGTTACGCTGGACAGGGCACAGATACGCAGTATTTT. It encodes CASSYAGQGTDTQYF.

The chain uses TRBV29-1 and TRBJ2-3; TRBD2 might be the D (5 bases). The germline CDR1 and CDR2 sequences are SQVTM and ANQGSEA. The CDR3 length is 13 residues. Trimming took 4 bases from V and 2 from J, leaving 10 bases between them. DNA of the CDR3: TGCAGCGTTGGAGGGCAATACACAGATACGCAGTATTTT. This codes for CSVGGQYTDTQYF.

This clonotype was observed a handful of times. The rearrangement links TRBV12-3 or TRBV12-4 to TRBJ2-2, with 9 nucleotides matching TRBD1. This CDR3 has 15 residues. The junction had 5 bases not matched to a gene; V was cut back by 6 bases and J by 3 bases. This CDR3 reads CASRGDRDYTGELFF. CDR3 DNA: TGTGCCAGCAGGGGGGACAGGGACTACACCGGGGAGCTGTTTTTT.

The chain is built from TRBV24-1 and TRBJ1-1; 9 bases line up with TRBD1. This CDR3 comprises 17 residues. The V segment lost 7 bases and the J segment 1 base; nucleotides outside the gene matches: 12. Germline V gives CDR1 KGHDR, CDR2 SFDVKD. The CDR3 DNA sequence: TGTGCCACCAGCCCAAATCCGGGACAGGGATCGAACACTGAAGCTTTCTTT. It yields the protein CATSPNPGQGSNTEAFF.

This clonotype was counted ten times or more. The chain recombines TRBV7-9 with TRBJ1-5; TRBD1 is a possible D gene (5 bases). The V gene lost 5 bases and the J gene lost 6 bases, with 11 bases spanning the gap. Germline values: CDR1 SEHNR, CDR2 FQNEAQ (reference sequence). The CDR3 runs 13 residues. The CDR3 sequence: CASSLQGAQPQHF. For the CDR3, the DNA is TGTGCCAGCAGCCTCCAGGGTGCTCAGCCCCAGCATTTT.

Ten or more counts support this clonotype. V gene TRBV5-1 combines with J gene TRBJ2-5; TRBD1 matches 7 bases. Germline V gene data show CDR1 as SGHRS and CDR2 as YFSETQ. This CDR3 is 15 amino acids long. V was pared by 1 base and J by 0 bases, with 3 bases of the junction left unmatched. DNA of the CDR3: TGCGCCAGCAGCTTGCAGGGGGTCAACCAAGAGACCCAGTACTTC. Translating it yields CASSLQGVNQETQYF.

In its sample, this clonotype was seen a few times. The chain links TRBV3-1 to TRBJ2-7; D is unclear. V was clipped by 7 bases and J by 2 bases, with 15 bases between them. CDR1 is LGHDT and CDR2 is YNNKEL in the germline V gene (reference sequence). The CDR3 has 14 amino acids. The CDR3 coding sequence is TGTGCCAGCACATCACCGTTTGGTACCTACGAGCAGTACTTC. Residues: CASTSPFGTYEQYF.

This clonotype was counted ten times or more. This chain uses TRBV7-8 with TRBJ2-7; TRBD2 might be the D (6 bases). Trimming pared 5 bases from V and 3 bases from J, leaving 14 bases between. Looked up from germline, CDR1 is SGHVS and CDR2 is FQNEAQ. CDR3 length: 14 residues. The CDR3 loop reads CASSLGGPGYEQYF. CDR3 in DNA: TGTGCCAGCAGCCTCGGAGGGCCGGGCTACGAGCAGTACTTC.

This clonotype has at least ten counts. The V call is TRBV3-1, the J call TRBJ2-3; D may be TRBD2 (6 bases). Germline values: CDR1 LGHDT, CDR2 YNNKEL (reference sequence). There are 14 residues in the CDR3. Trimming removed 6 bases from V and 2 bases from J, with 12 bases in between. This CDR3 reads CASSTSLPTDTQYF. Written as DNA, the CDR3 is TGTGCCAGCAGTACTAGCCTTCCCACAGATACGCAGTATTTT.

This clonotype was counted between two and nine times. The genes are TRBV11-2 and TRBJ1-1, with D hard to call. CDR3 length equals 14 residues. The V and J ends lost 5 bases and 4 bases respectively, with 14 bases between them. Germline V lookup: CDR1 SGHAT, CDR2 FQNNGV. This CDR3 reads CASSPTPVGTEAFF. The CDR3 DNA reads as TGTGCCAGCAGCCCAACACCGGTGGGCACTGAAGCTTTCTTT.

V gene TRBV18 combines with J gene TRBJ2-7; D remains ambiguous. V was trimmed by 3 bases and J by 3 bases, leaving 6 bases between them. The CDR3 runs 12 residues. The germline CDR1 and CDR2 sequences are KGHSH and LQKENI. The CDR3 loop is CASSPSLYEQYF. CDR3 DNA: TGTGCCAGCTCACCTTCCCTCTACGAGCAGTACTTC.

In DNA form, the CDR3 reads TGCGCCAGCAGCCAAGACTGGGATCAGCCCCAGCATTTT. Encoded protein: CASSQDWDQPQHF. The chain couples TRBV4-3 to TRBJ1-5; the D is unclear. CDR1 is LGHNA, CDR2 YSLEER, per germline. This CDR3 spans 13 amino acids. V was shortened by 0 bases and J by 5 bases, with 5 bases between the two germline ends.

In this sample, this clonotype turned up many times. The chain links TRBV11-2 to TRBJ2-1, with D perhaps TRBD2 (5 bases). Deletions cut 5 bases from V and 7 bases from J, with 15 bases between. The V gene's germline CDR1 is SGHAT and CDR2 FQNNGV. The CDR3 sequence is 14 residues long. CDR3 amino acids: CASSPELLANEQFF. The CDR3 nucleotides read TGTGCCAGCAGCCCCGAACTTCTAGCTAATGAGCAGTTCTTC. Supplemented by reference TRBV11-2 and TRBJ2-1, the full variable domain reads EAGVAQSPRYKIIEKRQSVAFWCNPISGHATLYWYQQILGQGPKLLIQFQNNGVVDDSQLPKDRFSAERLKGVDSTLKIQPAKLEDSAVYLCASSPELLANEQFFGPGTRLTVL.